The rows below give T cell receptor beta chains drawn from one sample of a study of regulatory T cells in long-lasting Graves disease. Each CDR3 protein is one row after TCRdb ran MiXCR on the multiplex PCR reads. Found here are roughly 500,000 distinct CDR3 sequences, roughly 13% of them singletons; the top ten hold about 9.1%. This sample also belongs to another study, concerning T cells in Graves' hyperthyroidism and ophthalmopathy.

This specimen consisted of peripheral blood mononuclear cells (PBMCs), obtained at new diagnosis, from a patient treated with antithyroid drugs. The receptor source for this set is a man between 25 and 39 years old with Graves disease. Each CDR3 is given with its conserved first and last residue. Fields, in order: D gene, V gene, J gene, clone size, CDR3 protein, CDR3 DNA. D genes are given only for firm matches. Where a row states a size, it is once, few, many or the class of an expanded clone; other rows omit it.

TRBD2,TRBV20-1,TRBJ2-7,many,CSAYLAGHYEQYF,TGCAGTGCCTATTTAGCGGGACACTACGAGCAGTACTTC
NA,TRBV5-1,TRBJ2-2,NA,CASLALSTGELFF,TGCGCCAGCCTAGCTCTATCCACCGGGGAGCTGTTTTTT
TRBD1,TRBV27,TRBJ2-7,many,CASSLRDRDYEQYF,TGTGCCAGCAGTTTACGCGACAGGGACTACGAGCAGTACTTC
NA,TRBV30,TRBJ2-2,few,CAWSLGRGPTGELFF,TGTGCCTGGAGTCTGGGAAGGGGACCCACCGGGGAGCTGTTTTTT
NA,TRBV11-1,TRBJ2-7,many,CASSSYRDPFEQYF,TGTGCCAGCAGCAGTTACCGGGACCCTTTCGAGCAGTACTTC
TRBD1,TRBV10-1,TRBJ2-7,many,CASTTGVGDEQYF,TGCGCCAGCACGACAGGGGTAGGGGACGAGCAGTACTTC
NA,TRBV5-6,TRBJ2-1,few,CASSFRFNEQFF,TGTGCCAGCAGCTTCCGCTTTAATGAGCAGTTCTTC
TRBD1,TRBV12-3/TRBV12-4,TRBJ1-1,many,CASSPRQGGEAFF,TGTGCCAGCAGCCCCCGACAGGGGGGTGAAGCTTTCTTT
NA,TRBV27,TRBJ1-5,few,CASSFEDSNQPQHF,TGTGCCAGCAGTTTTGAAGATAGCAATCAGCCCCAGCATTTT
TRBD2,TRBV6-2/TRBV6-3,TRBJ2-7,many,CASKALAGNYEQYF,TGTGCCAGCAAAGCACTAGCGGGGAACTACGAGCAGTACTTC
TRBD2,TRBV20-1,TRBJ2-1,NA,CSARTSAISYNEQFF,TGCAGTGCGCGGACTAGCGCCATCTCCTACAATGAGCAGTTCTTC